A single sample is the source of the 7 T cell receptor beta chains below, sequenced in a study of cytotoxic CD8 clonotypes in ibrutinib-treated CLL. The data were produced by immunoSEQ multiplex PCR, yet TCRdb's version contains in-frame clones alone and is incomplete. The data show 270,000 or so clones, 60% to 80% seen once. This sample comprised PBMCs, obtained at disease progression, from a patient treated with ibrutinib. These TCRs come from a human donor with chronic lymphocytic leukemia.

V and J are TRBV6-1 and TRBJ2-7; TRBD1 might be the D (5 bases). Deletions cut 2 bases from V and 9 bases from J, with 20 bases between. Germline CDR1 is MNHNS and CDR2 is SASEGT. The CDR3 contains 15 residues. CDR3 in amino acids: CASSEWGRIPSWQYF. CDR3 coding DNA: TGTGCCAGCAGTGAATGGGGCAGAATTCCCTCGTGGCAGTACTTC.

CDR3 DNA: TGTGCCAGCAGCCCGAGCATTAGCGGGAGCGGCACAGATACGCAGTATTTT. The encoded protein is CASSPSISGSGTDTQYF. J is TRBJ2-3 and V is TRBV7-6, with TRBD2 identical over 9 bases. The V gene end was trimmed by 5 bases and the J gene end by 1 base; junction bases not matched to a gene: 10. From germline, CDR1 is SGHVS and CDR2 FNYEAQ. The CDR3 loop spans 17 amino acids.

The V call is TRBV6-5, the J call TRBJ1-2, with a weak D call TRBD1 (5 bases). Germline V gene sequence: CDR1 MNHEY, CDR2 SVGAGI. Trimming took 7 bases from V and 3 from J, leaving 15 bases between them. This CDR3 has 14 residues. This CDR3 is CASTQSGGDYGYTF. CDR3 sequence (DNA): TGTGCCAGCACCCAGAGTGGGGGGGACTATGGCTACACCTTC.

The rearrangement joins TRBV5-6 to TRBJ2-3; D assignment may be TRBD1 or TRBD2 (5 bases each). In germline, CDR1 is SGHDT, CDR2 YYEEEE. Trimming shortened V by 0 bases and J by 6 bases, and 17 bases separated the two germline ends. This CDR3 comprises 16 residues. In DNA, the CDR3 is TGTGCCAGCAGCTTGGGTCCGGGACGTCGGGCGGATACGCAGTATTTT. Protein: CASSLGPGRRADTQYF.

J is TRBJ2-7 and V is TRBV6-5; 7 positions agree with TRBD2. Germline values: CDR1 MNHEY, CDR2 SVGAGI. The CDR3 extends over 14 amino acids. V was pared by 5 bases and J by 1 base, with 5 bases of the junction left unmatched. In nucleotides, the CDR3 is TGTGCCAGCAGTCCGGGGGGACGTTCCTACGAGCAGTACTTC. This gives the protein CASSPGGRSYEQYF.

V usage is TRBV15 and J usage is TRBJ2-7, with no clear D. V was cut by 0 bases and J by 0 bases, with 12 bases left in between. The CDR3 has 16 amino acids. Looked up from germline, CDR1 is LNHNV and CDR2 is YYDKDF (reference sequence). The CDR3 sequence is CATSRDPSAISYEQYF. The CDR3 coding sequence is TGTGCCACCAGCAGAGATCCCAGCGCGATCTCCTACGAGCAGTACTTC. Full variable domain (remainder filled in from reference TRBV15 and TRBJ2-7): DAMVIQNPRYQVTQFGKPVTLSCSQTLNHNVMYWYQQKSSQAPKLLFHYYDKDFNNEADTPDNFQSRRPNTSFCFLDIRSPGLGDTAMYLCATSRDPSAISYEQYFGPGTRLTVT.

V is TRBV18 and J is TRBJ2-7, with 7 positions matching TRBD2. Looked up from germline, CDR1 is KGHSH and CDR2 is LQKENI. The CDR3 is 16 residues long. J gave up 5 bases and V 6 bases, and 16 bases lay outside the gene matches. Written as DNA, the CDR3 is TGTGCCAGCTCCTCCCAGGTCGGAGCGGGGCGGCACGAGCAGTACTTC. This encodes CASSSQVGAGRHEQYF.